Below, one TCR beta chain is given with its context. Authors' processing steps: It was from reference gene primer amplification that nucleated cell counts were estimated. Sequencing was performed with immunoSEQ multiplex PCR; in TCRdb, only in-frame clones are kept and a portion is missing. V and J calls and clone size are copied from that table; D and trimming were computed from the DNA. Among under 150,000 clones, roughly 84% were seen once, and the ten largest hold about 8.1%. The data were taken from a study of blood T cell repertoires in COVID-19. Looking at the study overall: The samples span acute and convalescent COVID-19 from the United States, Italy and Spain. T cells, B-cell-depleted T cells, or PBMCs supplied cDNA or gDNA.

The CDR3 is made up of 14 amino acids. J lost 11 bases, V lost 2 bases, and 5 bases had no gene match. Per germline, CDR1 MGHRA and CDR2 YSYEKL. This sequence was found in a woman aged 35 to 49 with acute or convalescent COVID-19. The V call is TRBV4-1, the J call TRBJ2-3; 12 nucleotides agree with TRBD2. Material for sequencing was peripheral blood. As DNA, the CDR3 is TGCGCCAGCAGCCAACCTGGACTAGCGGGGAAGCAGTATTTT. The encoded protein is CASSQPGLAGKQYF.